This T cell receptor beta chain was documented in a study of blood T cell repertoires in COVID-19. TCRdb's copy holds only in-frame clones and misses some; the assay was immunoSEQ multiplex PCR. The table lists over 600,000 clones, approximately 90% of them singletons. This CDR3 is 16 amino acids long. J lost 4 bases, V lost 5 bases, and 8 bases had no gene match. The germline gives CDR1 SGHTA, CDR2 FQGNSA. Sample: peripheral blood. This receptor was identified in a woman under 30 with acute or convalescent COVID-19. V and J are TRBV7-2 and TRBJ2-3, with 11 positions matching TRBD2. CDR3 sequence (DNA): TGTGCCAGCAGCGGTAGCGGGGGGGCCTTTCCAGATACGCAGTATTTT. It codes for CASSGSGGAFPDTQYF.